The 16 T cell receptor beta chains listed next were all sequenced from one sample in a study of regulatory T cells in long-lasting Graves disease. Arm-PCR with iRepertoire HTBI primers amplified the CDR3 regions for these TCR beta libraries. TCRdb reprocessed the multiplex PCR reads via MiXCR and lists one record per CDR3 protein. The sample holds roughly 320,000 distinct CDR3 sequences; approximately 16% are singletons and the top ten take 30%. Described time point: newly diagnosed GD, antithyroid drugs for less than 3 months. RNA extracted from PBMCs served as the sequencing template. The same specimen was also included in a second study, on T cells in Graves' hyperthyroidism and ophthalmopathy.

The sample was peripheral blood mononuclear cells (PBMCs), taken at new diagnosis, from a patient treated with antithyroid drugs. The receptors originated from a man aged 35-49 years with Graves disease.

This clonotype showed up many times. The rearrangement links TRBV6-2 or TRBV6-3 to TRBJ2-7; TRBD2 is a possible D gene (7 bases). CDR3 size: 16 residues. Deletions cut 2 bases from V and 5 bases from J, with 19 bases between. Germline V lookup: CDR1 MNHEY, CDR2 SVGEGT. This chain's CDR3 is CASSYISGGPVNEQYF. The CDR3 bases are TGTGCCAGCAGTTACATTTCGGGGGGCCCTGTAAACGAGCAGTACTTC.

This clonotype showed up many times. The chain uses TRBV24-1 and TRBJ2-1; a possible D gene is TRBD1 (6 bases). The CDR3 spans 17 residues. Trimming took 3 bases from V and 3 from J, leaving 17 bases between them. Germline CDR1 and CDR2: KGHDR and SFDVKD. As DNA, the CDR3 is TGTGCCACCAGTGATAAGAGGGGGAGCACGGGCTACAATGAGCAGTTCTTC. Residues: CATSDKRGSTGYNEQFF.

This clonotype was picked up a small number of times. V gene TRBV4-1 combines with J gene TRBJ2-5, with D possibly matching TRBD1 (9 bases). The CDR3 has 17 amino acids. Germline V lookup: CDR1 MGHRA, CDR2 YSYEKL. Trimming took 0 bases from V and 3 from J, leaving 17 bases between them. CDR3 sequence reads: CASSQDLSGTGKETQYF. The CDR3 DNA sequence: TGCGCCAGCAGCCAAGATCTTAGCGGGACAGGGAAAGAGACCCAGTACTTC.

This clonotype appeared many times. The chain has TRBV12-3 or TRBV12-4 and TRBJ2-3; D is unclear. V was clipped by 5 bases and J by 2 bases, with 14 bases between them. The CDR3 covers 15 residues. The CDR3 DNA follows: TGTGCCAGCAGTCTAGTAGACAACCCCACAGATACGCAGTATTTT. This encodes CASSLVDNPTDTQYF.

The table lists this clonotype with many counts. The gene calls are TRBV20-1 and TRBJ2-3; D may be TRBD1 (5 bases). The germline V and J ends were trimmed by 6 bases and 4 bases, with 11 bases remaining between them. The CDR3 is 12 amino acids. Per germline, CDR1 DFQATT and CDR2 SNEGSKA (reference sequence). This CDR3 is CSARTRADTQYF. CDR3 bases: TGCAGTGCAAGGACAAGAGCAGATACGCAGTATTTT.

There are many counts of this clonotype. The chain combines TRBV24-1 with TRBJ1-5, with no clear D. Trimming cost V 2 bases and J 11 bases, with 15 bases left between them. Germline V gene sequence: CDR1 KGHDR, CDR2 SFDVKD. The CDR3 is made up of 14 amino acids. The CDR3 nucleotides are TGTGCCACCAGTGATTCCCGGGCCTCGAATACCCAGCATTTT. Residues: CATSDSRASNTQHF.

This clonotype occurred a few times. This chain joins TRBV9 and TRBJ2-2; TRBD1 is a possible D gene (5 bases). Per the germline V gene, CDR1 is SGDLS and CDR2 is YYNGEE. This CDR3 is 14 amino acids long. With 5 bases removed from V and 4 bases from J, the gap between germline ends came to 12 bases. This CDR3 is CASRTESRTGELFF. The CDR3 DNA reads TGTGCCAGCAGGACAGAAAGCCGCACCGGGGAGCTGTTTTTT.

This clonotype occurred many times. The genes are TRBV7-9 and TRBJ1-4; no firm D call. Germline CDR1 SEHNR, CDR2 FQNEAQ (reference sequence). Trimming cost V 5 bases and J 8 bases, with 12 bases left between them. The CDR3 extends over 13 amino acids. The CDR3 spells CASSPGTGEKLFF. CDR3 DNA: TGTGCCAGCAGCCCCGGAACGGGCGAAAAACTGTTTTTT.

This clonotype was found many times. The rearrangement links TRBV5-1 to TRBJ2-1; the D gene is possibly TRBD1 (6 bases). The CDR3 is made up of 15 amino acids. Germline values: CDR1 SGHRS, CDR2 YFSETQ. V lost 1 base and J 6 bases, leaving 14 bases between the germline ends. CDR3 bases: TGCGCCAGCAGCTTGACACAGGGTAACGTCAATGAGCAGTTCTTC. Translated, it gives CASSLTQGNVNEQFF. Full variable domain (remainder filled in from reference TRBV5-1 and TRBJ2-1): KAGVTQTPRYLIKTRGQQVTLSCSPISGHRSVSWYQQTPGQGLQFLFEYFSETQRNKGNFPGRFSGRQFSNSRSEMNVSTLELGDSALYLCASSLTQGNVNEQFFGPGTRLTVL.

This clonotype was recorded at least ten times. The V gene is TRBV12-3 or TRBV12-4, the J gene TRBJ2-7; tentative D call: TRBD1 (6 bases). CDR3 length equals 15 residues. Trimming stripped 3 bases from V and 4 bases from J, with 16 bases between. The CDR3 spells CASSLTPGQRYEQYF. CDR3 bases: TGTGCCAGCAGTTTGACACCGGGACAACGATACGAGCAGTACTTC.

This clonotype was seen many times. The rearrangement uses TRBV13 and TRBJ2-7, with D maybe TRBD1 (7 bases). The CDR3 length is 16 residues. Germline loops: CDR1 PRHDT, CDR2 FYEKMQ (reference sequence). The V and J ends lost 0 bases and 5 bases respectively, with 17 bases between them. The CDR3 is CASSLGRGVLGDEQYF. The CDR3 DNA reads TGTGCCAGCAGCTTAGGCAGGGGGGTCCTCGGAGACGAGCAGTACTTC.

This clonotype has a count of ten or more. CDR3 region: CASSLLQGSAEAFF. The CDR3 DNA reads TGTGCCAGCAGTTTATTACAGGGTTCGGCTGAAGCTTTCTTT. The chain carries TRBV12-3 or TRBV12-4 and TRBJ1-1; a possible D gene is TRBD1 (6 bases). The CDR3 has 14 amino acids. V dropped 2 bases and J dropped 6 bases, with 13 bases sitting between them.

This clonotype was seen ten or more times. The chain couples TRBV10-3 to TRBJ1-1, with a tentative D call TRBD1 (6 bases). The germline V gene has CDR1 ENHRY and CDR2 SYGVKD. The CDR3 spans 13 residues. The germline V and J ends were trimmed by 6 bases and 1 base, with 9 bases remaining between them. The CDR3 DNA follows: TGTGCCATCAGCTCGACAGGGAACACTGAAGCTTTCTTT. Its translation is CAISSTGNTEAFF.

This clonotype was recorded at least ten times. V is TRBV11-2 and J is TRBJ2-2; 9 nucleotides match TRBD1. Germline loops: CDR1 SGHAT, CDR2 FQNNGV. The CDR3 is 17 residues long. V lost 2 bases and J lost 5; bases outside the gene matches: 9. The CDR3 here is CASSLSSGQGFTGELFF. CDR3 in DNA: TGTGCCAGCAGCTTATCCTCGGGACAGGGCTTTACCGGGGAGCTGTTTTTT.

This clonotype has more than one count but fewer than ten. The rearrangement joins TRBV10-3 to TRBJ2-2; D not resolved. The ends were cut back, 6 bases at V and 2 bases at J, with 7 bases in the middle. Germline-derived CDR1 and CDR2 are ENHRY and SYGVKD. This CDR3 is built from 13 residues. CDR3 nucleotide sequence: TGTGCCATCAGGGCATCCAACACCGGGGAGCTGTTTTTT. This translates into CAIRASNTGELFF.

This clonotype was counted at least ten times. The V gene is TRBV20-1, the J gene TRBJ2-7, with D uncertain. The V gene's germline CDR1 is DFQATT and CDR2 SNEGSKA (reference sequence). This CDR3 comprises 12 residues. CDR3 residues: CSLRSRTYEQYF. For the CDR3, the DNA is TGCAGCCTACGTTCCCGTACCTACGAGCAGTACTTC.